This TCR beta chain was profiled in a study of cytomegalovirus exposure and HLA in healthy donors. The germline V and J ends were trimmed by 6 bases and 0 bases, with 8 bases remaining between them. In germline, CDR1 is SGHVS, CDR2 FNYEAQ. The CDR3 is made up of 14 amino acids. It was with 60 Vbeta and 13 Jbeta primers that the PCR ran. The method was immunoSEQ multiplex PCR; TCRdb's version includes in-frame clones alone and lacks a portion of them. This sample has roughly 110,000 clones, with 65% to 85% found just once. The chain links TRBV7-6 to TRBJ1-4; D ambiguous. The receptor was isolated from a male donor in good health and CMV-seropositive. Sequencing input: PBMCs. CDR3 nucleotides: TGTGCCAGCAGACGACTGACAACTAATGAAAAACTGTTTTTT. Translation gives CASRRLTTNEKLFF.